A single TCR beta chain is shown here with its context. This clonotype registers as medium-sized (0.01 to 0.1%) within its sample. Its antigen is unknown. Qualities for individual bases were not recorded, and no much larger clone is one base off. Sequencing took place on an Illumina MiSeq. Multiplex PCR with BIOMED2 TRB-A/B primer pools was used to amplify TRB rearrangements. Illumina-compatible adapters and 7-nucleotide sample barcodes were attached to the amplicons through two consecutive PCRs. All library PCRs used Phusion HS II polymerase. The amplicons were purified from gel with the NucleoSpin Gel and PCR Clean-up kit, measured on Qubit, and combined at roughly 4.3 nM. Before Illumina next-generation sequencing, the quality of the amplicon pool was assessed on an Agilent 2100 Bioanalyzer. The paper's data handling went like this. TRB rearrangements were annotated with MiXCR 3.0.8 using the default MiXCR reference library. Non-productive reads and sequences with fewer than 2 reads were removed, and each unique CDR3 nucleotide sequence was counted as one clone. R 3.5.1 was used to calculate clonality, diversity, richness and V-J gene usage. GLIPH2 was used to cluster TCRs by CDR3 similarity, and OLGA was used to calculate generation probabilities. Only GLIPH2 clusters with at least four unique TCR clonotypes present in at least three individuals were retained. TCRdb itself trimmed the public reads at Q25 with fastp, ran MiXCR and retained productive beta chains. Every entry covers one CDR3 protein and lists the most common genes and DNA from its rows. TCRdb, not the original authors, processed these V and J calls. The sample contains under 8,500 distinct CDR3 sequences, under 30% of them found a single time. The leading ten clones occupy 11% of the sample.

The data were taken from a study of T and B cells in COVID-19 patients (TCRdb year 2020). Study-wide context: In this study, adaptive immunity was profiled in COVID-19 patients who either had active infection or had recovered, using TRB and IGH repertoire sequencing of peripheral blood. As many as 9 follow-up blood samples were taken per patient, and some of the samples covered different disease stages within the same individual. In the active-infection cohort, about 90% of the roughly 20 patients had comorbidities linked to unfavorable COVID-19 outcome. A couple of patients were included in both the recovered and active cohorts because samples were available from active disease and after recovery. Of the approximately 20 patients in the active-infection cohort, about a dozen were critically ill and needed mechanical ventilation or ECMO. For the repertoire analyses, the comparison was an age-matched reference group of roughly 38 healthy donors who were negative for COVID-19 antibodies. Over 8 million TCR sequences were analysed in a TCR and BCR sequence repository that covered 30 to 45 patients and around 72 time points. A recovered cohort was made up of more than 15 patients contributing under 25 samples, mostly after mild to moderate COVID-19 managed as outpatients. A median age of approximately 37 years was recorded in the recovered cohort versus around 70 years in the active-infection cohort. What the work shows at the level of the full study, not this receptor alone: Few blood samples were available from mildly ill patients while symptoms were present or from severe cases at early time points. The cohort was judged too small for assessing how HLA contributes to COVID-19 susceptibility or severity. During active COVID-19 the TRB repertoires were highly clonal, but at recovery diversity and richness rose above the levels seen in healthy donors. The recovered cohort had 2,000 to 3,000 exclusive TCR clusters, including some 31 low-pGen clusters. Prospective validation of the reported TCR clusters was stated to be required before clinical use. Strongly skewed TRBV/TRBJ gene usage was reported in patients with COVID-19. Specific T cell subsets (CD4+/Treg/CD8+) and sorted SARS-CoV-2-responsive or tetramer+ T cells had not yet been sequenced, and the corresponding sequencing experiments were ongoing.

Spanning cysteine to phenylalanine, the CDR3 consists of 14 amino acids. Just CDR3 DNA is preserved here, 42 bases in frame from base 1. Germline trimming amounts to 6 bases on V and 4 bases on J, with 2 as the count of junction bases outside the gene matches. The germline V gene provides CDR1 MNHEY and CDR2 SVGAGI. TRB repertoires were amplified from approximately 250-500 ng of genomic DNA extracted from blood. Source material: blood. Here the chain combines TRBV6-5 and TRBJ2-2, with TRBD1 matching 10 junction bases. This receptor was obtained from a human donor with active COVID-19. CDR3 protein: CASSRDRGTGELFF. The nucleotides are TGTGCCAGCAGCAGGGACAGGGGCACCGGGGAGCTGTTTTTT.